Given below is one T cell receptor beta chain in context. In the authors' workflow: Cell counts per sample came from amplifying reference gene primers. Data came from immunoSEQ multiplex PCR; TCRdb stores just in-frame clones and leaves some out. V and J calls and clone size come straight from that table; D and trimming were deduced from the DNA. The repertoire has over 45,000 clones, around 83% of them found once; the top ten carry around 7%. Germline loops: CDR1 LGHDT, CDR2 YNNKEL (reference sequence). The CDR3 is made up of 14 amino acids. Trimming took off 1 base at V and 13 bases at J, with 19 bases between the two ends. These data originate in a study of blood T cell repertoires in COVID-19. As for the study in general: Donors in the United States, Italy and Spain gave samples during acute or convalescent COVID-19. T cells, B-cell-depleted T cells, or PBMCs supplied cDNA or gDNA.

The chain links TRBV3-1 (or the pseudogene TRBV3-2) to TRBJ1-2; D not resolved. Sequencing was carried out using peripheral blood. The source is a man between 60 and 70 years old with active COVID-19. The CDR3 sequence is CASSQGSYVRSFTF. CDR3 nucleotides: TGTGCCAGCAGCCAAGGAAGCTATGTGAGGAGCTTCACCTTC.